These T cell receptor beta chains were read from a single sample in a study of blood T cell repertoires in COVID-19. The table came from immunoSEQ multiplex PCR; TCRdb's copy has only in-frame clones and leaves some out. This table holds some 77,000 clones, about 82% found once. What was sequenced was peripheral blood. The receptor source for this set is a woman aged 55-70 years with acute or convalescent COVID-19. CDR3s include the opening cysteine and the closing phenylalanine or tryptophan. The order of the fields is V gene, D gene, clone size, J gene, CDR3 protein, CDR3 DNA. A D gene is named only where the DNA matches it firmly. The listing skips clone size in some rows; elsewhere it reads once, few, many or a size class.

TRBV5-1	NA	NA	TRBJ1-6	CASSLSSYNSPLHF	TGCGCCAGCAGCCTAAGCTCCTATAATTCACCCCTCCACTTT
TRBV28	NA	few	TRBJ1-5	CASSLRNSNQPQHF	TGTGCCAGCAGCCTCAGGAACAGCAATCAGCCCCAGCATTTT
TRBV5-1	NA	NA	TRBJ1-1	CASSIQGGGTEAFF	TGCGCCAGCAGCATTCAGGGAGGGGGGACTGAAGCTTTCTTT
TRBV28	TRBD1	NA	TRBJ1-4	CASRRTGLEKLFF	TGTGCCAGCAGGCGGACAGGCTTGGAAAAACTGTTTTTT
TRBV19	NA	NA	TRBJ2-5	CASSIDPSGETQYF	TGTGCCAGTAGTATAGATCCTAGTGGGGAGACCCAGTACTTC
TRBV19	TRBD1	once	TRBJ1-1	CASNRGQGRPEAFF	TGTGCCAGTAACCGGGGACAGGGTCGACCTGAAGCTTTCTTT
TRBV6-5	NA	NA	TRBJ1-2	CASSPPDRLYGYTF	TGTGCCAGCAGTCCACCCGACAGGCTATATGGCTACACCTTC
TRBV6-1	NA	NA	TRBJ1-5	CASSEYGPQPQHF	TGTGCCAGCAGTGAGTATGGGCCCCAGCCCCAGCATTTT
TRBV3-1/TRBV3-2	TRBD1	few	TRBJ1-2	CASSPGQGAWGYTF	TGTGCCAGCAGCCCAGGACAGGGGGCATGGGGCTACACCTTC
TRBV19	TRBD1	NA	TRBJ1-6	CASRQGAGDSPLHF	TGTGCCAGTAGGCAGGGGGCGGGAGATTCACCCCTCCACTTT
TRBV9	TRBD1	once	TRBJ2-2	CASSGTGGTGELFF	TGTGCCAGCAGCGGTACAGGGGGCACCGGGGAGCTGTTTTTT
TRBV2	TRBD1	NA	TRBJ1-2	CASSYDRVGYTF	TGTGCCAGCAGTTATGACAGGGTCGGCTACACCTTC
TRBV19	TRBD2	NA	TRBJ2-3	CASTSLAGSTDTQYF	TGTGCCAGTACTTCACTAGCGGGGAGCACAGATACGCAGTATTTT
TRBV18	NA	few	TRBJ1-1	CASSPPGQEAFF	TGTGCCAGCTCACCACCTGGCCAGGAAGCTTTCTTT
TRBV27	NA	few	TRBJ1-1	CASSLQGLTEAFF	TGTGCCAGCAGTTTACAGGGGCTCACTGAAGCTTTCTTT
TRBV6-5	TRBD2	NA	TRBJ2-3	CATQREGTSTDTQYF	TGTGCCACCCAAAGGGAGGGAACGAGCACAGATACGCAGTATTTT
TRBV11-2	TRBD2	NA	TRBJ2-1	CASSGRGSSYNEQFF	TGTGCCAGCAGCGGACGCGGGAGCTCCTACAATGAGCAGTTCTTC
TRBV5-6	TRBD1	NA	TRBJ1-2	CASSLRDREPYGYTF	TGTGCCAGCAGCTTACGGGACAGGGAGCCCTATGGCTACACCTTC
TRBV6-2/TRBV6-3	NA	NA	TRBJ2-5	CASSHKETQYF	TGTGCCAGCAGTCACAAAGAGACCCAGTACTTC
TRBV27	NA	NA	TRBJ1-6	CASSELRSYNSPLHF	TGTGCCAGCAGTGAACTTCGCTCCTATAATTCACCCCTCCACTTT
TRBV5-1	TRBD1	NA	TRBJ1-2	CASSRKSRDRRGLYGYTF	TGCGCCAGCAGCCGAAAGTCCCGGGACAGGAGGGGTTTATATGGCTACACCTTC
TRBV5-6	NA	few	TRBJ1-6	CASSLFGGSRRNSPLHF	TGTGCCAGCAGCTTGTTTGGAGGTTCTCGTAGGAATTCACCCCTCCACTTT
TRBV3-1/TRBV3-2	TRBD1	NA	TRBJ1-4	CASSQGQGGELRYEKLFF	TGTGCCAGCAGCCAAGGACAGGGGGGGGAGCTGCGGTATGAAAAACTGTTTTTT
TRBV5-1	TRBD1	few	TRBJ1-2	CASSVGTGGRGYTF	TGCGCCAGCAGCGTCGGGACAGGGGGGCGAGGCTACACCTTC
TRBV6-5	TRBD1	NA	TRBJ2-4	CASSRAGGMDIQYF	TGTGCCAGCAGTAGGGCAGGGGGCATGGACATTCAGTACTTC
TRBV12-3/TRBV12-4	NA	NA	TRBJ1-1	CASSFGRTPKAFF	TGTGCCAGCAGTTTCGGGAGGACCCCGAAAGCTTTCTTT
TRBV20-1	NA	NA	TRBJ2-3	CSASRGQTFGDTQYF	TGCAGTGCTAGTCGGGGTCAAACGTTCGGAGATACGCAGTATTTT
TRBV11-2	NA	once	TRBJ2-3	CASSLRTPGVDTQYF	TGTGCCAGCAGCTTAAGAACCCCCGGTGTAGATACGCAGTATTTT
TRBV30	NA	NA	TRBJ1-1	CAWSRERRAFF	TGTGCCTGGAGCCGCGAACGTAGAGCTTTCTTT
TRBV6-5	TRBD1	NA	TRBJ1-5	CASKRDRGDNQPQHF	TGTGCCAGCAAGAGGGACAGGGGAGATAATCAGCCCCAGCATTTT
TRBV4-1	TRBD2	NA	TRBJ2-1	CASSQRGTSASYNEQFF	TGCGCCAGCAGCCAAAGGGGGACTAGCGCCTCCTACAATGAGCAGTTCTTC
TRBV4-2	NA	NA	TRBJ2-6	CASSQDLRSSGANVLTF	TGTGCCAGCAGCCAAGATCTGCGAAGCTCTGGGGCCAACGTCCTGACTTTC
TRBV11-2	TRBD2	NA	TRBJ2-1	CASSDGTSGGGWDYNEQFF	TGTGCCAGCAGCGACGGGACTAGCGGGGGGGGATGGGACTACAATGAGCAGTTCTTC
TRBV6-1	TRBD1	NA	TRBJ2-7	CASSALPGGGTGNYEQYF	TGTGCCAGCAGTGCCCTCCCCGGAGGAGGGACAGGGAACTACGAGCAGTACTTC
TRBV5-4	NA	NA	TRBJ1-2	CASSPPYRADGYTF	TGTGCCAGCAGCCCACCGTACAGGGCGGATGGCTACACCTTC
TRBV9	TRBD2	NA	TRBJ2-2	CASSVGLAGANGELFF	TGTGCCAGCAGCGTTGGGCTAGCGGGAGCGAACGGGGAGCTGTTTTTT
TRBV7-2	TRBD1	NA	TRBJ1-1	CASSPRRQGRTEAFF	TGTGCCAGCAGCCCCAGACGACAGGGAAGGACTGAAGCTTTCTTT
TRBV28	NA	NA	TRBJ2-5	CASSSTLPGPQETQYF	TGTGCCAGCAGTTCTACACTTCCGGGTCCCCAAGAGACCCAGTACTTC
TRBV14	NA	many	TRBJ2-2	CASSQDVGVTGELFF	TGTGCCAGCAGCCAAGATGTGGGAGTGACCGGGGAGCTGTTTTTT
TRBV10-2	NA	NA	TRBJ1-4	CASSERWSLDEKLFF	TGCGCCAGCAGTGAAAGGTGGAGCCTCGATGAAAAACTGTTTTTT
TRBV30	NA	NA	TRBJ1-1	CAWTPGGRQTEAFF	TGTGCCTGGACCCCCGGGGGTAGGCAAACTGAAGCTTTCTTT
TRBV18	TRBD2	NA	TRBJ2-7	CASSSGTSGIAYEQYF	TGTGCCAGCTCATCCGGGACTAGCGGGATCGCCTACGAGCAGTACTTC